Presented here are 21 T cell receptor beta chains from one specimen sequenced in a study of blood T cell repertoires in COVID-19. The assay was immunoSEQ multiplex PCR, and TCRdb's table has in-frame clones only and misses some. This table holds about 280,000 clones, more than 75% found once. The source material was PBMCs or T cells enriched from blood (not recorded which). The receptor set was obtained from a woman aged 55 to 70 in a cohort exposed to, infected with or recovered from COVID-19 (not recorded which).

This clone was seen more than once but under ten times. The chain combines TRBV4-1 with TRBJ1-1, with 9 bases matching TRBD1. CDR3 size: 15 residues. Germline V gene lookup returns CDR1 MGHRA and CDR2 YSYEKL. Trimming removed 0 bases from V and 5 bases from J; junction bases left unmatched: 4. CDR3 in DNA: TGCGCCAGCAGCCAAGATACAGGGGGCCGTACTGAAGCTTTCTTT. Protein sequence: CASSQDTGGRTEAFF.

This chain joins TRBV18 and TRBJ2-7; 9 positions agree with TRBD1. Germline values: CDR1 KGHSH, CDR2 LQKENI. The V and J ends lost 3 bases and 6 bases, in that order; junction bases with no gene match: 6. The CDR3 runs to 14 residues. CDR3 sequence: CASSPIGTGTEQYF. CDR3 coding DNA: TGTGCCAGCTCACCGATCGGGACAGGGACCGAGCAGTACTTC.

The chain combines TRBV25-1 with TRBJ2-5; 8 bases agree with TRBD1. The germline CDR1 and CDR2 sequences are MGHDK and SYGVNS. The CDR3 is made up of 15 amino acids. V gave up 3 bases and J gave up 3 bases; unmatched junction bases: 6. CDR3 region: CASSETGELEETQYF. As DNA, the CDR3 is TGTGCCAGCAGTGAGACAGGGGAGCTGGAAGAGACCCAGTACTTC.

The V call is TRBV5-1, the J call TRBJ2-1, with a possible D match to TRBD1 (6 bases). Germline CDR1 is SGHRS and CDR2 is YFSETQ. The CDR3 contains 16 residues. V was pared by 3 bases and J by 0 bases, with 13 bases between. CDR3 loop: CASSWGRDISYNEQFF. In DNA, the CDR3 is TGCGCCAGCAGCTGGGGCCGGGACATCTCCTACAATGAGCAGTTCTTC. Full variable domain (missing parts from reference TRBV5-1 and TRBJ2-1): KAGVTQTPRYLIKTRGQQVTLSCSPISGHRSVSWYQQTPGQGLQFLFEYFSETQRNKGNFPGRFSGRQFSNSRSEMNVSTLELGDSALYLCASSWGRDISYNEQFFGPGTRLTVL.

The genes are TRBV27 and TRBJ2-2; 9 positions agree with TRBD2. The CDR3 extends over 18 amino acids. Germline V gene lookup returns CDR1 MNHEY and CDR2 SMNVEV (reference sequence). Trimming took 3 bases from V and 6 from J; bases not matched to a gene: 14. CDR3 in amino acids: CASSLGGLAGSRAGELFF. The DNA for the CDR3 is TGTGCCAGCAGTTTGGGGGGGCTAGCGGGATCGAGGGCCGGGGAGCTGTTTTTT.

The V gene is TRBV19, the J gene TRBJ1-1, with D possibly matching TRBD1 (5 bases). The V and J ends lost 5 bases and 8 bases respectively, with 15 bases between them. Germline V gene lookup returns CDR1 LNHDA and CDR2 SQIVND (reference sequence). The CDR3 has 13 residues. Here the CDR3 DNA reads TGTGCCAGTAGTGTAATTACAGCAGGGGAAGCTTTCTTT. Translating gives CASSVITAGEAFF. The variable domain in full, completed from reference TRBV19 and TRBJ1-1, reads DGGITQSPKYLFRKEGQNVTLSCEQNLNHDAMYWYRQDPGQGLRLIYYSQIVNDFQKGDIAEGYSVSREKKESFPLTVTSAQKNPTAFYLCASSVITAGEAFFGQGTRLTVV.

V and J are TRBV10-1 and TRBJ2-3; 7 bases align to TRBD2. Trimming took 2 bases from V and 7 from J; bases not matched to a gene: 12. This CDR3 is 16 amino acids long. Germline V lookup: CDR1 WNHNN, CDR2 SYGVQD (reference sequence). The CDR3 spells CASSEGTRTSGYTQYF. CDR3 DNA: TGCGCCAGCAGTGAGGGTACTCGGACTAGTGGATATACGCAGTATTTT.

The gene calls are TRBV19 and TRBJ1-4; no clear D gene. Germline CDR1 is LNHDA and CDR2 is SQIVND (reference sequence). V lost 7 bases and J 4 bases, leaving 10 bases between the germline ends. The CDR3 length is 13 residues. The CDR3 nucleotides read TGTGCCAGTACCCGGGAATTTAATGAAAAACTGTTTTTT. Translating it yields CASTREFNEKLFF. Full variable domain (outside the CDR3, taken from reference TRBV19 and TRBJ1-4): DGGITQSPKYLFRKEGQNVTLSCEQNLNHDAMYWYRQDPGQGLRLIYYSQIVNDFQKGDIAEGYSVSREKKESFPLTVTSAQKNPTAFYLCASTREFNEKLFFGSGTQLSVL.

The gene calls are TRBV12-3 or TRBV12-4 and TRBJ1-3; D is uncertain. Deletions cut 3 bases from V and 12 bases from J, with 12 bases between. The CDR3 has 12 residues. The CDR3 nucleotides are TGTGCCAGCAGTTTGGCCGAGACAAGCATATATTTT. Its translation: CASSLAETSIYF.

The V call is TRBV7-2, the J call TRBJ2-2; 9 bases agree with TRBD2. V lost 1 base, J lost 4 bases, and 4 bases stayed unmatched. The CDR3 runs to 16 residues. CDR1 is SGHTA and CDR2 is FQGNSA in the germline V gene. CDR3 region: CASSLGGLASTGELFF. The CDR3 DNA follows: TGTGCCAGCAGCTTAGGAGGACTAGCGAGCACCGGGGAGCTGTTTTTT.

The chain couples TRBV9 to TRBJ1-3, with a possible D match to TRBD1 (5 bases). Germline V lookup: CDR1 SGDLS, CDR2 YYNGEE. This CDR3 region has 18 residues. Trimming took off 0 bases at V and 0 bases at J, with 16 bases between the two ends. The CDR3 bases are TGTGCCAGCAGCGTAGGACAGACACCCTACCTCTCTGGAAACACCATATATTTT. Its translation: CASSVGQTPYLSGNTIYF.

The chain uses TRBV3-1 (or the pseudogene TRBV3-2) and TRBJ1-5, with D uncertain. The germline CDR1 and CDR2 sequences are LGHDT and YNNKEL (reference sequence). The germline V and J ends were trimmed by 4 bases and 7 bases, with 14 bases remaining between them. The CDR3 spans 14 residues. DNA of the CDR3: TGTGCCAGCAGCCGCGAAGCGGGGTTGCAGCCCCAGCATTTT. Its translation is CASSREAGLQPQHF.

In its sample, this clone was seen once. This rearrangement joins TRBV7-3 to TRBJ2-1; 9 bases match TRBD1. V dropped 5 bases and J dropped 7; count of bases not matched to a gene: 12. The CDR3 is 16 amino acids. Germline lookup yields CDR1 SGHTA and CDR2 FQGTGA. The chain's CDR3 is CASSPTPGQGRNEQFF. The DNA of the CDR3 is TGTGCCAGCAGCCCCACCCCGGGACAGGGAAGAAATGAGCAGTTCTTC.

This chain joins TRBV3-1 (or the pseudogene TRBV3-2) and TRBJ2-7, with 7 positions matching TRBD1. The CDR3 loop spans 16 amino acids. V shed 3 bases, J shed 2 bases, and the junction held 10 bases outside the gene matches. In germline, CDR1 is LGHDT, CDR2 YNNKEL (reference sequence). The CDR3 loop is CASSHPTRGLTYEQYF. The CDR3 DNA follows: TGTGCCAGCAGCCATCCCACCAGGGGGTTGACCTACGAGCAGTACTTC.

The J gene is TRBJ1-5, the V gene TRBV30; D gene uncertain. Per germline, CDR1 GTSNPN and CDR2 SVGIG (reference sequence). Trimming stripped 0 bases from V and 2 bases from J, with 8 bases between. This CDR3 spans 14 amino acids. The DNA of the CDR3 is TGTGCCTGGAGTGTACTAATGGGCAATCAGCCCCAGCATTTT. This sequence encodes CAWSVLMGNQPQHF. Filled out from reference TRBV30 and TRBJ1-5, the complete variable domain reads SQTIHQWPATLVQPVGSPLSLECTVEGTSNPNLYWYRQAAGRGLQLLFYSVGIGQISSEVPQNLSASRPQDRQFILSSKKLLLSDSGFYLCAWSVLMGNQPQHFGDGTRLSIL.

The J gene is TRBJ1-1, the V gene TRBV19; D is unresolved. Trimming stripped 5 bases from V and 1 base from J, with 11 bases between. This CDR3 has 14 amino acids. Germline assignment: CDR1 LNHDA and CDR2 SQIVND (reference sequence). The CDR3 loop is CASSLWRKNTEAFF. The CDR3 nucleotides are TGTGCCAGTAGTCTATGGCGGAAGAACACTGAAGCTTTCTTT. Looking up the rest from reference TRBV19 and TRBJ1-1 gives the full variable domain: DGGITQSPKYLFRKEGQNVTLSCEQNLNHDAMYWYRQDPGQGLRLIYYSQIVNDFQKGDIAEGYSVSREKKESFPLTVTSAQKNPTAFYLCASSLWRKNTEAFFGQGTRLTVV.

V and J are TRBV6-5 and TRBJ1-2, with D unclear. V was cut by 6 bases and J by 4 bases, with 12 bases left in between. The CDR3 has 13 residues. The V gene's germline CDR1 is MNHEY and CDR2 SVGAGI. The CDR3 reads CASSSIEGYGYTF. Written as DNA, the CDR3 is TGTGCCAGCAGCTCGATCGAGGGCTATGGCTACACCTTC.

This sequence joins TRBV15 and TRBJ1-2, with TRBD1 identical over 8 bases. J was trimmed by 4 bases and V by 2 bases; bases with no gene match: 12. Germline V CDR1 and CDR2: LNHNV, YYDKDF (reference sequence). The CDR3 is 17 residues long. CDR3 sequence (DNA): TGTGCCACCAGCAGACTCTCCGGGACAGGACTCCCCTATGGCTACACCTTC. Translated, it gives CATSRLSGTGLPYGYTF.

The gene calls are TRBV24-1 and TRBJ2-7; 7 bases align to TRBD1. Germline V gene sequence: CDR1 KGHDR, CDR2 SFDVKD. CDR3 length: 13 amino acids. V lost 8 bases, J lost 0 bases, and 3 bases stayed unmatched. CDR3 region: CATMDRSSYEQYF. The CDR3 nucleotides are TGTGCCACCATGGACAGGAGCTCCTACGAGCAGTACTTC.

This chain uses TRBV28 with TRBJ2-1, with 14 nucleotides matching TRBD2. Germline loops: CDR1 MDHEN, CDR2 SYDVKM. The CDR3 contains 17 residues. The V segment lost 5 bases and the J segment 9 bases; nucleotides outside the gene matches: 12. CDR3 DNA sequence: TGTGCCAGCAGTCCCAGACCGGGACTAGCGGGAGTGGGTGAGCAGTTCTTC. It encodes CASSPRPGLAGVGEQFF.

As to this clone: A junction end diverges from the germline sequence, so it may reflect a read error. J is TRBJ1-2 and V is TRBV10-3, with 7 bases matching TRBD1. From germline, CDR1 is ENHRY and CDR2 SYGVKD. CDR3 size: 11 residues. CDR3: CAISEGTDGIF. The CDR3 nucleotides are TGTGCCATCAGTGAGGGGACAGACGGGATCTTC.